The clone carrying this T cell receptor beta chain was detected a few times. Antigen unknown. This sample was taken from a study of identical twins. Whole-study findings and limits: Rather than following the same donors, the conclusions depended on cross-sectional statistical analysis.

Each CDR3 protein is one row after TCRdb ran MiXCR on the 5' RACE reads. This sample has some 440,000 distinct CDR3 sequences; approximately 24% occur once, and the top ten carry over 2.5%. V was clipped by 6 bases and J by 5 bases; unmatched bases: 6. CDR3 length: 15 amino acids. The V gene's germline CDR1 is MNHNS and CDR2 SASEGT. This same sample was also taken into another study, of T cells expressing NK-cell markers. That source notes: In the group of eight sequenced donors, seven were HCMV-seropositive and one was seronegative.

The material sequenced was CD4+ T cells sorted from blood. The chain joins TRBV6-1 to TRBJ2-5; 13 nucleotides agree with TRBD2. This receptor was identified in a woman aged 18-29 years in good health. CDR3 nucleotides: TGTGCCAGCAGAAGGACTAGCGGGGGTTCGGAGACCCAGTACTTC. This codes for CASRRTSGGSETQYF.